The rows below give T cell receptor beta chains drawn from one sample of a study of T cells in tuberculosis. TCRdb keeps only in-frame clones here, not all; method: immunoSEQ multiplex PCR. The sample carries about 36,000 clones, 93% recorded once. What was sequenced was PBMCs. Receptors were obtained from a donor between 10 and 35 years old with latent tuberculosis or without tuberculosis infection. The CDR3 runs from the conserved cysteine through the conserved F or W. A D gene is named only where the DNA matches it firmly. A clone size is listed for some rows: how often the clone was seen (once, few, many), or a class if it is expanded.

clone_size j_call v_call cdr3_length d_call cdr3_aa cdr3_nt
- TRBJ1-2 TRBV19 16 - CASSIVPRRANYGYTF TGTGCCAGTAGTATAGTCCCCAGGCGAGCTAACTATGGCTACACCTTC
- TRBJ1-2 TRBV2 12 TRBD1 CASRQGAYGYTF TGTGCCAGCAGGCAGGGGGCCTATGGCTACACCTTC
- TRBJ1-4 TRBV30 16 TRBD1 CAWTRKGTGQGEKLFF TGTGCCTGGACCAGAAAGGGGACAGGGCAGGGTGAAAAACTGTTTTTT
- TRBJ1-1 TRBV6-1 14 - CASSEEQVSTEAFF TGTGCCAGCAGTGAAGAGCAGGTGAGCACTGAAGCTTTCTTT
- TRBJ2-7 TRBV5-1 16 TRBD1 CASSLYRDRGAGEQYF TGCGCCAGCAGCCTATACCGGGACAGGGGGGCAGGGGAGCAGTACTTC
- TRBJ2-3 TRBV28 13 - CASSFSLTDTQYF TGTGCCAGCAGTTTCTCCCTAACAGATACGCAGTATTTT
- TRBJ2-2 TRBV6-4 16 TRBD2 CASSEGLAENTGELFF TGTGCCAGCAGTGAAGGGCTAGCGGAGAACACCGGGGAGCTGTTTTTT
- TRBJ1-1 TRBV4-3 14 - CASSQDSFNTEAFF TGCGCCAGCAGCCAAGATTCATTTAACACTGAAGCTTTCTTT
- TRBJ1-4 TRBV4-2 13 - CASSQARGEKLFF TGTGCCAGCAGCCAGGCGCGGGGTGAAAAACTGTTTTTT
- TRBJ2-4 TRBV27 18 - CASKTDKSQHLAKNIQYF TGTGCCAGCAAAACGGACAAATCTCAACACCTAGCCAAAAACATTCAGTACTTC
- TRBJ1-2 TRBV10-3 14 TRBD1 CAIEPGQGNYGYTF TGTGCCATAGAGCCGGGACAGGGGAACTATGGCTACACCTTC
- TRBJ1-2 TRBV5-8 16 - CASSLYYREPDYGYTF TGTGCCAGCAGCCTCTATTACAGGGAACCGGACTATGGCTACACCTTC
- TRBJ1-5 TRBV29-1 14 TRBD1 CSAGTGVSNQPQHF TGCAGCGCCGGGACAGGAGTTAGCAATCAGCCCCAGCATTTT
- TRBJ1-4 TRBV28 18 TRBD1 CASRAGTGVGGTNEKLFF TGTGCCAGCAGGGCCGGGACAGGGGTGGGGGGTACTAATGAAAAACTGTTTTTT
- TRBJ1-2 TRBV19 14 TRBD1 CASSPQTGPYGYTF TGTGCCAGTAGTCCTCAGACAGGGCCGTATGGCTACACCTTC
- TRBJ1-1 TRBV12-5 18 - CASGLVLGRVEENTEAFF TGTGCTAGTGGTTTGGTACTGGGCAGGGTGGAAGAAAACACTGAAGCTTTCTTT
- TRBJ2-5 TRBV6-1 16 TRBD1 CASSEMDRGLLETQYF TGTGCCAGCAGTGAAATGGACAGGGGGCTTTTGGAGACCCAGTACTTC
- TRBJ2-1 TRBV19 13 TRBD1 CASKATGGDEQFF TGTGCCAGTAAAGCTACAGGGGGCGATGAGCAGTTCTTC
- TRBJ1-2 TRBV6-5 15 TRBD1 CASSYGSGTGDGYTF TGTGCCAGCAGTTACGGGTCCGGGACAGGGGATGGCTACACCTTC
- TRBJ1-5 TRBV6-1 14 TRBD1 CASGGQGAKQPQHF TGTGCCAGCGGAGGACAGGGGGCAAAACAGCCCCAGCATTTT
- TRBJ2-6 TRBV7-3 14 - CASSSSVPPNVLTF TGTGCCAGCAGCTCCTCGGTCCCCCCCAACGTCCTGACTTTC
- TRBJ2-3 TRBV6-4 15 TRBD1 CASSDRLGTGDTQYF TGTGCCAGCAGCGACCGCCTTGGGACAGGAGATACGCAGTATTTT
- TRBJ2-3 TRBV7-9 14 - CASSLQGYTDTQYF TGTGCCAGCAGCCTACAGGGATACACAGATACGCAGTATTTT
- TRBJ1-3 TRBV11-3 15 TRBD1 CATGWDRGSGNTIYF TGTGCCACCGGTTGGGACAGAGGCTCTGGAAACACCATATATTTT
once TRBJ1-2 TRBV5-4 14 TRBD1 CASSSGGINYGYTF TGTGCCAGCAGCTCAGGGGGGATTAACTATGGCTACACCTTC
- TRBJ2-1 TRBV7-8 18 TRBD2 CASSPTPSGGAVRSEQFF TGTGCCAGCAGCCCTACGCCCAGCGGGGGGGCCGTACGAAGTGAGCAGTTCTTC
- TRBJ1-2 TRBV5-1 13 - CASHDGLNYGYTF TGCGCCAGCCACGACGGGTTGAACTATGGCTACACCTTC
once TRBJ1-2 TRBV4-3 14 - CASSQARGVDGYTF TGCGCCAGCAGCCAAGCCCGGGGGGTGGATGGCTACACCTTC
- TRBJ1-5 TRBV6-1 17 TRBD1 CASSGGGQGWRNQPQHF TGTGCCAGCAGTGGGGGAGGACAGGGCTGGAGGAATCAGCCCCAGCATTTT
- TRBJ2-7 TRBV5-4 15 - CASSERSAGSYEQYF TGTGCCAGCAGCGAACGATCGGCAGGGTCCTACGAGCAGTACTTC
- TRBJ1-4 TRBV6-5 14 - CASSFLQSNEKLFF TGTGCCAGCAGTTTTCTTCAGTCTAATGAAAAACTGTTTTTT
- TRBJ1-2 TRBV28 16 - CASSFHVSGDSYGYTF TGTGCCAGCAGTTTCCATGTGAGCGGGGATTCCTATGGCTACACCTTC
- TRBJ2-3 TRBV9 14 - CASSVSWSLDTQYF TGTGCCAGCAGCGTGTCATGGAGCCTGGATACGCAGTATTTT
- TRBJ2-3 TRBV11-2 18 TRBD1 CASSLDGGTGVPTDTQYF TGTGCCAGCAGCTTAGACGGCGGGACAGGGGTACCCACAGATACGCAGTATTTT
once TRBJ1-2 TRBV29-1 10 - CSVFSYGYTF TGCAGCGTTTTTAGCTATGGCTACACCTTC
- TRBJ1-3 TRBV10-3 17 - CAIRQGGSPHSGNTIYF TGTGCCATCAGACAGGGTGGGAGTCCGCACTCTGGAAACACCATATATTTT
- TRBJ2-3 TRBV7-2 18 TRBD2 CASSPSVGGAGSTDTQYF TGTGCCAGCAGCCCCTCGGTCGGGGGGGCCGGGAGCACAGATACGCAGTATTTT
- TRBJ2-7 TRBV7-2 15 TRBD2 CASRRTSGGTYEQYF TGTGCCAGCAGGCGGACTAGCGGGGGGACCTACGAGCAGTACTTC
- TRBJ1-5 TRBV19 11 - CASRSGQPQHF TGTGCCAGTAGATCCGGTCAGCCCCAGCATTTT
- TRBJ2-1 TRBV7-2 17 TRBD2 CASSLEGTGTSGRKLFF TGTGCCAGCAGCTTAGAGGGAACCGGGACTAGCGGGCGTAAGCTGTTCTTC
- TRBJ2-7 TRBV6-6 14 TRBD2 CASSLRSGGAQQYF TGTGCCAGCAGTCTCCGTAGCGGGGGGGCCCAGCAGTACTTC
- TRBJ1-2 TRBV30 12 - CAWTLNILAYTF TGTGCCTGGACTTTGAATATCTTGGCCTACACCTTC
once TRBJ2-3 TRBV5-4 15 TRBD2 CASSGLAGSTDTQYF TGTGCGAGCTCGGGGCTAGCGGGTAGCACAGATACGCAGTATTTT
- TRBJ2-4 TRBV4-1 17 TRBD1 CASSQPRTGAAKNIQYF TGCGCCAGCAGCCAACCAAGGACAGGAGCAGCCAAAAACATTCAGTACTTC
- TRBJ1-2 TRBV10-3 13 TRBD1 CAIRSEEGASYTF TGTGCCATCAGGTCGGAGGAGGGGGCAAGCTACACCTTC
- TRBJ2-3 TRBV7-6 17 TRBD1 CASSFGTGNPSTDTQYF TGTGCCAGCAGCTTTGGGACAGGGAACCCAAGCACAGATACGCAGTATTTT
- TRBJ2-3 TRBV9 16 TRBD2 CASSGELAGGTDTQYF TGTGCCAGCAGCGGAGAACTAGCGGGGGGCACAGATACGCAGTATTTT
- TRBJ1-1 TRBV5-1 15 TRBD1 CASTKNPTGGAEAFF TGCGCCAGCACCAAGAACCCGACAGGGGGCGCTGAAGCTTTCTTT
- TRBJ1-3 TRBV30 18 TRBD1 CAWSPGGRGLLRGNTIYF TGTGCCTGGAGCCCAGGGGGCAGGGGGCTCTTAAGAGGAAACACCATATATTTT
- TRBJ2-1 TRBV2 13 TRBD1 CASSLQGAQEQFF TGTGCCAGCAGTCTACAGGGGGCACAGGAGCAGTTCTTC
- TRBJ1-1 TRBV9 15 - CASSVTQGVVTEAFF TGTGCCAGCAGCGTGACTCAGGGTGTTGTCACTGAAGCTTTCTTT
- TRBJ1-2 TRBV13 16 - CASSPGPGFKDYGYTF TGTGCCAGCAGCCCAGGCCCAGGGTTTAAGGACTATGGCTACACCTTC
- TRBJ1-2 TRBV21-1 16 - CASSKVWDRVNYGYTF TGTGCCAGCAGCAAAGTTTGGGACAGGGTGAACTATGGCTACACCTTC
- TRBJ2-7 TRBV6-1 14 TRBD1 CASSSRRQGYEQYF TGTGCCAGCAGTTCCCGAAGACAGGGCTACGAGCAGTACTTC
- TRBJ1-4 TRBV23-1 19 - CASASGSVRPSATNEKLFF TGCGCCAGCGCCTCCGGCTCGGTTAGGCCGAGCGCAACTAATGAAAAACTGTTTTTT
- TRBJ2-3 TRBV19 14 TRBD2 CASSMSGGTDTQYF TGTGCCAGTAGTATGAGCGGGGGCACAGATACGCAGTATTTT
- TRBJ2-3 TRBV5-4 14 - CASSLGRYTDTQYF TGTGCCAGCAGCTTGGGCAGATACACAGATACGCAGTATTTT
- TRBJ1-5 TRBV2 15 TRBD1 CASSETGMYRQPQHF TGTGCCAGCAGTGAGACAGGGATGTACCGGCAGCCCCAGCATTTT